This is a list of T cell receptor beta chains from one sample in a study of blood T cell repertoires in COVID-19. Method: immunoSEQ multiplex PCR; TCRdb's copy keeps in-frame clones and lacks some. The top ten hold about 1.1% of the sample, which has 400,000 to 450,000 clones, around 89% seen once. Material for sequencing was PBMCs or T cells enriched from blood (not recorded which). The receptors stem from a young man who had recovered from COVID-19. Both conserved end residues are part of each CDR3. A D gene is named only where the DNA matches it firmly. Not all rows give a size; the values are once, few, many and, for expanded clones, a class.

D gene | J gene | V gene | clone size | CDR3 DNA | CDR3 protein
TRBD2 | TRBJ2-7 | TRBV6-7 | few | TGTGCCAGCAGTCCTAATGCTAGCGGCATCTACGAGCAGTACTTC | CASSPNASGIYEQYF
. | TRBJ1-2 | TRBV3-1/TRBV3-2 | . | TGTGCCAGCAGCCGTACCAGGGAGGGCTATGGCTACACCTTC | CASSRTREGYGYTF
TRBD2 | TRBJ2-1 | TRBV29-1 | . | TGCAGCGTTGAACGGCAGGGGGGCGGCGGGAGGGGTTTCAATGAGCAGTTCTTC | CSVERQGGGGRGFNEQFF
TRBD1 | TRBJ2-1 | TRBV2 | . | TGTGCCAGCAGTGAAGTTTTCGGACAGGGATCCTACAATGAGCAGTTCTTC | CASSEVFGQGSYNEQFF
. | TRBJ1-1 | TRBV12-3/TRBV12-4 | few | TGTGCCAGCAGTTACACAGAGAACACTGAAGCTTTCTTT | CASSYTENTEAFF
. | TRBJ1-5 | TRBV30 | . | TGTGCCTGGAGTCCAATGGGGGCAGCTAATCAGCCCCAGCATTTT | CAWSPMGAANQPQHF
. | TRBJ1-6 | TRBV25-1 | . | TGTGCCAGCGCCACGGTTGGAGATTCACCCCTCCACTTT | CASATVGDSPLHF
TRBD2 | TRBJ2-1 | TRBV19 | . | TGTGCCAGTAGCCGTAGCGGGAGCTCCTACAATGAGCAGTTCTTC | CASSRSGSSYNEQFF
. | TRBJ2-1 | TRBV5-1 | . | TGCGCCAGCAGCTTACGGGGACACCTCTACAATGAGCAGTTCTTC | CASSLRGHLYNEQFF
. | TRBJ2-7 | TRBV30 | . | TGTGCCTGGAGTAAACACTACGAGCAGTACTTC | CAWSKHYEQYF
. | TRBJ2-1 | TRBV30 | . | TGTGCCTGGAGCTGGCCCAATGAGCAGTTCTTC | CAWSWPNEQFF
TRBD2 | TRBJ2-1 | TRBV9 | . | TGTGCCAGCAGCGTAGGTAGCGGGGGCTACAATGAGCAGTTCTTC | CASSVGSGGYNEQFF
. | TRBJ2-7 | TRBV2 | . | TGTGCCAGCAGTGAAGACGGGAGAGGCTCCTACGAGCAGTACTTC | CASSEDGRGSYEQYF
TRBD2 | TRBJ2-7 | TRBV5-1 | . | TGCGCCAGCAGCACCGTGGCGGGAGGGCCCTACGAGCAGTACTTC | CASSTVAGGPYEQYF
TRBD2 | TRBJ2-7 | TRBV28 | . | TGTGCCAGCAGAGGGCTAGCGGGTTCCTACGAGCAGTACTTC | CASRGLAGSYEQYF
TRBD2 | TRBJ2-3 | TRBV2 | . | TGTGCCAGCAGTGGACTAGCGGTCACAGATACGCAGTATTTT | CASSGLAVTDTQYF
. | TRBJ1-6 | TRBV3-1/TRBV3-2 | few | TGTGCCAGCAGCTCCCGGGACACTAATAATTCACCCCTCCACTTT | CASSSRDTNNSPLHF
. | TRBJ1-1 | TRBV7-9 | . | TGTGCCAGCAGCTTAGCGAGGCGGGGCCAGTGGACTGAAGCTTTCTTT | CASSLARRGQWTEAFF
. | TRBJ1-4 | TRBV10-3 | few | TGTGCCATCAGTGAACAACAGAATAATGAAAAACTGTTTTTT | CAISEQQNNEKLFF
. | TRBJ2-7 | TRBV10-3 | . | TGTGCCATCAGTGAGTCTCGGGAGCAGTACTTC | CAISESREQYF
. | TRBJ2-7 | TRBV6-2/TRBV6-3 | . | TGTGCCAGCAGTACTGCCTACGAGCAGTACTTC | CASSTAYEQYF
. | TRBJ1-2 | TRBV10-3 | . | TGTGCCATCAGATCGACAACTAACTATGGCTACACCTTC | CAIRSTTNYGYTF
. | TRBJ2-7 | TRBV28 | . | TGTGCCAGCAGTGCACAGAAATACGAGCAGTACTTC | CASSAQKYEQYF
TRBD2 | TRBJ2-7 | TRBV30 | once | TGTGCCTGGAGTGTTAGCGGGAGCTCCTACGAGCAGTACTTC | CAWSVSGSSYEQYF
TRBD1 | TRBJ1-4 | TRBV6-5 | . | TGTGCCAGCTTCGGGACAGGGAGGGCTAATGAAAAACTGTTTTTT | CASFGTGRANEKLFF
. | TRBJ2-7 | TRBV19 | . | TGTGCCAGTAGTACTTTCTTTGGGAGTGGCTACGAGCAGTACTTC | CASSTFFGSGYEQYF
. | TRBJ1-2 | TRBV15 | . | TGTGCCACCAGCAAGGAACAGGCGTATTATGGCTACACCTTC | CATSKEQAYYGYTF
TRBD1 | TRBJ2-7 | TRBV10-3 | once | TGTGCCATCAGGGTTACAGGGGACTCCTACGAGCAGTACTTC | CAIRVTGDSYEQYF
. | TRBJ2-7 | TRBV19 | few | TGTGCCAGTAGGCAAGTGGGGGCAGGCGAGCAGTACTTC | CASRQVGAGEQYF
. | TRBJ1-1 | TRBV20-1 | . | TGCAGTGCTAGCCAGGGCACTGAAGCTTTCTTT | CSASQGTEAFF
TRBD2 | TRBJ2-3 | TRBV30 | . | TGTGCCTGGGTCACTAGCGGGAGGTCGGATACGCAGTATTTT | CAWVTSGRSDTQYF
. | TRBJ2-1 | TRBV5-1 | . | TGCGCCAGCAGCTGGGCAGGAAACAATGAGCAGTTCTTC | CASSWAGNNEQFF
TRBD2 | TRBJ2-7 | TRBV4-1 | . | TGCGCCAGCAGCCAACAAATTGCTAGCGGGAGGGCCAACCCCCGTTTGTACGAGCAGTACTTC | CASSQQIASGRANPRLYEQYF
. | TRBJ2-1 | TRBV5-1 | . | TGCGCCAGCAGCTTGATGGGGCCAGGCAATGAGCAGTTCTTC | CASSLMGPGNEQFF
. | TRBJ1-6 | TRBV6-1 | . | TGTGCCAGCAGTGAAGATGGTGGCAACTATAATTCACCCCTCCACTTT | CASSEDGGNYNSPLHF
TRBD2 | TRBJ2-3 | TRBV15 | . | TGTGCCACCAGCAGAGAGCGAGCGGGGATCACAGATACGCAGTATTTT | CATSRERAGITDTQYF
TRBD1 | TRBJ1-5 | TRBV2 | . | TGTGCCAGCGGTGGGGACAGGGGCAATCAGCCCCAGCATTTT | CASGGDRGNQPQHF
TRBD1 | TRBJ1-6 | TRBV7-9 | few | TGTGCCAGCAGCTACGGACAGGGATCTTCACCCCTCCACTTT | CASSYGQGSSPLHF
TRBD2 | TRBJ2-3 | TRBV9 | . | TGTGCCAGCAGCGGGACTAGCGGGAGCACAGATACGCAGTATTTT | CASSGTSGSTDTQYF
TRBD2 | TRBJ2-7 | TRBV3-1/TRBV3-2 | . | TGTGCCAGCAGGACTAGCGGCTCCTACGAGCAGTACTTC | CASRTSGSYEQYF
. | TRBJ1-1 | TRBV28 | . | TGTGCCATCAGCCCTCGGGGCACTGAAGCTTTCTTT | CAISPRGTEAFF
TRBD1 | TRBJ2-1 | TRBV7-9 | . | TGTGCCAGCAGCTGGGACAGGGTTCTTTACAATGAGCAGTTCTTC | CASSWDRVLYNEQFF
TRBD1 | TRBJ2-7 | TRBV28 | . | TGTGCCAGCAGTCCCCCCGGGACAGGCTCCTACGAGCAGTACTTC | CASSPPGTGSYEQYF
TRBD2 | TRBJ2-7 | TRBV7-2 | . | TGTGCCAGCAGCTTTGGGGGTCCCCCAGCGGGAGTCTTC | CASSFGGPPAGVF
TRBD1 | TRBJ1-1 | TRBV27 | . | TGTGCCAGCAGTCTAAACCAATTCACAGGGGAGAACACTGAAGCTTTCTTT | CASSLNQFTGENTEAFF